The source of this TCR beta chain is a study of CD8 T cells in Susac syndrome. The CDR3 spans 16 residues. Germline loops: CDR1 MDHEN, CDR2 SYDVKM. Trimming took 5 bases from V and 2 from J; bases not matched to a gene: 10. CD8+ and CD4+ T cells taken from blood had their TCR beta sequenced. Negative isolation yielded CD8+ and CD4+ T cells; FACS enriched TEMRA cells. RNA totalling roughly 0.5 to 1 ug underwent reverse transcription with random hexamers. TCR beta CDR3 was amplified by immunoSEQ covering 54 Vbeta and 13 Jbeta. One entry per CDR3 protein results from TCRdb running MiXCR on the immunoSEQ multiplex PCR reads. The table shows some 200,000 distinct CDR3 sequences, with approximately 94% occurring only once.

The chain has TRBV28 and TRBJ2-3; 7 bases map to TRBD1. The sequencing sample was made of CD4+ T cells from PBMCs. This TCR derives from a human donor in good health. The CDR3, as DNA: TGTGCCAGCAGTCCTGCCGGGACAGCCCACACAGATACGCAGTATTTT. It encodes CASSPAGTAHTDTQYF.